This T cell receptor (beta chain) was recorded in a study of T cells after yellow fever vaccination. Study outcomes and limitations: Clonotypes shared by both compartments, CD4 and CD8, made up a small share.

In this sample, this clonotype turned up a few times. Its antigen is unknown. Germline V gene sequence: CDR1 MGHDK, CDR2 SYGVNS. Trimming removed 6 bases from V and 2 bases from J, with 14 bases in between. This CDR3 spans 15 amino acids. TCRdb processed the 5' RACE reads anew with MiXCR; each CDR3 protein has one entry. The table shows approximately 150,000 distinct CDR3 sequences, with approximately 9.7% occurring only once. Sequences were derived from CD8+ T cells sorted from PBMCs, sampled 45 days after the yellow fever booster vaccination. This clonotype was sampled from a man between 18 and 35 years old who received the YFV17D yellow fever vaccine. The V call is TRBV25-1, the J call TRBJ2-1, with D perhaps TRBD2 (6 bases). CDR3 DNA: TGTGCCAGCAGCCCGGGACTCAGCACCTACAATGAGCAGTTCTTC. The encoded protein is CASSPGLSTYNEQFF.